The rows below give T cell receptor beta chains drawn from one sample of a study of cytotoxic CD8 clonotypes in ibrutinib-treated CLL. Only in-frame clones appear in the TCRdb table, and some are missing; sequencing was by immunoSEQ multiplex PCR. This sample carries 300,000 to 350,000 clones, just under 80% of them seen once, and the ten largest clones take over 6.5%. Sequencing used PBMCs, obtained before ibrutinib treatment. Receptors were obtained from a human donor with chronic lymphocytic leukemia. Both conserved end residues are part of each CDR3. The D gene is left open where the match is weak. Rows may omit the clone size; those that give it use once, few, many or a size class.

D gene,V gene,J gene,clone size,CDR3 DNA,CDR3 protein
-,TRBV19,TRBJ2-1,-,TGTGCCAGTAGTACCGTATTTGAGCAGTTCTTC,CASSTVFEQFF
-,TRBV29-1,TRBJ2-7,-,TGCAGCGTTGCGCCCCGAGGTTTTGGGGCTGCCTACGAGCAGTACTTC,CSVAPRGFGAAYEQYF
-,TRBV5-1,TRBJ2-3,-,TGCGCCAGCAGCTTGGCAGATAGCACAGATACGCAGTATTTT,CASSLADSTDTQYF
-,TRBV16,TRBJ1-5,few,TGTGCCAGCAGCCAGTCGGTTTTGGGCCAGCATTTT,CASSQSVLGQHF
-,TRBV4-3,TRBJ1-1,-,TGCGCCAGCAGCCAGCAAGACAGAGGGAACACTGAAGCTTTCTTT,CASSQQDRGNTEAFF
TRBD2,TRBV5-1,TRBJ2-5,-,TGCGCCAGCAGCTTGAGAGGAGGCGGGAGGGCCTTCGGAGAGACCCAGTACTTC,CASSLRGGGRAFGETQYF
-,TRBV28,TRBJ1-1,-,TGTGCCAGCAGTTTAGGGGGGGCAGAACATGAAGCTTTCTTT,CASSLGGAEHEAFF
-,TRBV4-1,TRBJ2-2,-,TGCGCCAGCAGCCAAGCAGGGAACACCGGGGAGCTGTTTTTT,CASSQAGNTGELFF
TRBD2,TRBV2,TRBJ2-7,few,TGTGCCAGCACCAACCGGGAGGGGATGTACGAGCAGTACTTC,CASTNREGMYEQYF
TRBD2,TRBV10-3,TRBJ2-7,-,TGTGCCATATCGGGACTAGCGGGAGAAGGTAGCGAGCAGTACTTC,CAISGLAGEGSEQYF
TRBD1,TRBV11-2,TRBJ2-4,-,TGTGCCAGCAGTTCTGTCGGGACAGGGGTTGCAAACATTCAGTACTTC,CASSSVGTGVANIQYF
TRBD2,TRBV5-4,TRBJ2-3,-,TGTGCCAGCAGCTTAGAGGGACTAGCGGAGCTAGATACGCAGTATTTT,CASSLEGLAELDTQYF
-,TRBV5-4,TRBJ2-7,few,TGTGCCAGCAGCTTGGTTCTTCCGGGAGAGGCCGAGCAGTACTTC,CASSLVLPGEAEQYF
-,TRBV5-5,TRBJ2-1,-,TGTGCCAGCAGCTGGGGCCCTGCTAGCCACGAAGAGCAGTTCTTC,CASSWGPASHEEQFF
-,TRBV2,TRBJ2-2,-,TGTGCCAGCATCAGGGGAAGGACCACCGGGGAGCTGTTTTTT,CASIRGRTTGELFF
-,TRBV7-8,TRBJ2-7,-,TGTGCCAGCAGCGGAGCAGGGAAAAGTTACGAGCAGTACTTC,CASSGAGKSYEQYF
-,TRBV5-1,TRBJ2-7,-,TGCGCCAGCAGCTTGGCTGGGTCGGACACCTACGAGCAGTACTTC,CASSLAGSDTYEQYF
-,TRBV5-4,TRBJ1-1,few,TGTGCCAGCAGCCCGGCCCCCAGAGAGAACACTGAAGCTTTCTTT,CASSPAPRENTEAFF
-,TRBV18,TRBJ2-7,-,TGTGCCAGCTCACCCGGGAATATACTCTTCTACGAGCAGTACTTC,CASSPGNILFYEQYF
-,TRBV30,TRBJ1-4,-,TGTGCCTGGAGTGAGAGTGAAAAACTGTTTTTT,CAWSESEKLFF
-,TRBV27,TRBJ2-6,-,TGTGCCAGCAGTTTATATAGCTCAGCTGGGGCCAACGTCCTGACTTTC,CASSLYSSAGANVLTF
TRBD1,TRBV5-8,TRBJ1-5,-,TGTGCCAGCAGCTTGGGACAGGGGGTTCAGCCCCAGCATTTT,CASSLGQGVQPQHF
TRBD2,TRBV5-1,TRBJ2-1,-,TGCGCCAGCAGCTTGGGACTAGCCGGTGAGCAGTTCTTC,CASSLGLAGEQFF
TRBD1,TRBV7-8,TRBJ2-3,-,TGTGCCAGCAGCTTACGTAGGGACAGGGCCCTCACTAGCACAGATACGCAGTATTTT,CASSLRRDRALTSTDTQYF